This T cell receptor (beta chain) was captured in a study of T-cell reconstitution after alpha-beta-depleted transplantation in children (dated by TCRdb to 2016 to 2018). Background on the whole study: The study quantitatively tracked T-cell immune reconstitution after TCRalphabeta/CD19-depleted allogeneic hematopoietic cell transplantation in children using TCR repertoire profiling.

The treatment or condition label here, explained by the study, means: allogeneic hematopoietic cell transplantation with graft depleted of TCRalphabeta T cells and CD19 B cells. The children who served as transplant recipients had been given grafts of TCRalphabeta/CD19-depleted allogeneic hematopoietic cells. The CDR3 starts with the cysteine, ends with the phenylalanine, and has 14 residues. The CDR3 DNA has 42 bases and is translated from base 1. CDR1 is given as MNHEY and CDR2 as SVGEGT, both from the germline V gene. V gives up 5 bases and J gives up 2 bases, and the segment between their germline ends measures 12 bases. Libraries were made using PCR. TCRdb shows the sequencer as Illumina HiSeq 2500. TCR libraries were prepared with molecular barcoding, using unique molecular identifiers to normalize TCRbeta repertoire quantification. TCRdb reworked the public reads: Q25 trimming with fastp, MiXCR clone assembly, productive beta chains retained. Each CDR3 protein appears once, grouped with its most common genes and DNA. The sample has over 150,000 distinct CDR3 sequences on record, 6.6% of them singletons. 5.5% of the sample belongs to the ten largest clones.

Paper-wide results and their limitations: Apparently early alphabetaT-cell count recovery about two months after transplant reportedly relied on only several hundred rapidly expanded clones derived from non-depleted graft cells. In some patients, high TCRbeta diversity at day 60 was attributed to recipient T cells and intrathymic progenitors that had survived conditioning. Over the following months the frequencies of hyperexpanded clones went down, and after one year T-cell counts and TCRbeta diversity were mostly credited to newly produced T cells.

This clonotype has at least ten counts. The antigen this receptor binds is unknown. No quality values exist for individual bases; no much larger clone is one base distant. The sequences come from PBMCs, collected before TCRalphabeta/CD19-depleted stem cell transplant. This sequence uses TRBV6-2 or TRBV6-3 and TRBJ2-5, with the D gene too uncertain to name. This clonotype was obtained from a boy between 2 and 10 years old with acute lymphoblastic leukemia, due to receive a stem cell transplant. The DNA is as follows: TGTGCCAGCAGTCACATTCACCTACAAGAGACCCAGTACTTC. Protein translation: CASSHIHLQETQYF.